This TCR beta chain derives from a study of T cells in Graves' hyperthyroidism and ophthalmopathy. Whole-study findings and limits: Peripheral blood also featured most of the thyroid clonotypes expanded above 0.001. By a 13 V-J model, ophthalmopathy was set apart from stable hyperthyroidism.

Clinical symptoms, serum thyroxine and TRAb, thyroid ultrasound and orbital computed tomography together formed the diagnostic basis. This clonotype has a handful of counts. Its antigen is not known. Germline-derived CDR1 and CDR2 are ENHRY and SYGVKD. The CDR3 runs to 13 residues. With V trimmed by 8 bases and J by 2 bases, 3 bases remained unmatched. Template material for amplifying TCR beta CDR3 regions consisted of RNA transcripts. HTBI primers were used for first-round RT-PCR of the TCR CDR3. MiXCR, run by TCRdb on the multiplex PCR reads, gives a single entry per CDR3 protein. This sample has 550,000 to 700,000 distinct CDR3 sequences, with about 45% found just once.

The chain uses TRBV10-3 and TRBJ1-2; 9 positions agree with TRBD1. Specimen: peripheral blood or thyroid tissue (not recorded which). This receptor was obtained from an adult woman with Graves' disease, either hyperthyroidism or ophthalmopathy (not recorded which). CDR3 in amino acids: CAILGTGNYGYTF. CDR3 in DNA: TGTGCCATCTTAGGGACAGGGAACTATGGCTACACCTTC.